The 9 T cell receptor beta chains in this list originate from one sample, sequenced in a study of cytomegalovirus exposure and HLA in healthy donors. Use of 60 Vbeta and 13 Jbeta primers characterized the PCR. Generated by immunoSEQ multiplex PCR, the TCRdb table keeps only in-frame clones and is missing some. This sample has approximately 140,000 clones; 50% to 75% occur once, and the top ten carry 6% to 8.5%. The sample taken for sequencing was PBMCs. These receptors came from a woman aged 55 to 70 in good health and CMV-seropositive.

In this sample, this clone turned up once. The rearrangement links TRBV13 to TRBJ2-7; D is possibly TRBD2 (6 bases). The V end was cut by 5 bases, the J end by 0 bases, with 14 bases between. The CDR3 sequence is 15 residues long. The germline gives CDR1 PRHDT, CDR2 FYEKMQ (reference sequence). CDR3 region: CASSPGLSDSYEQYF. The CDR3 nucleotides read TGTGCCAGCAGCCCGGGACTTTCTGACTCCTACGAGCAGTACTTC.

V usage is TRBV27 and J usage is TRBJ2-3, with D unresolved. The CDR3 is 16 residues long. Germline V gives CDR1 MNHEY, CDR2 SMNVEV (reference sequence). V lost 3 bases, J lost 2 bases, and 15 bases lay in between. CDR3 protein: CASSFGPPGYTDTQYF. The CDR3 region has the DNA TGTGCCAGCAGTTTCGGCCCTCCGGGTTACACAGATACGCAGTATTTT.

This clone was recorded only once. The rearrangement joins TRBV5-4 to TRBJ2-7; TRBD2 aligns across 9 bases. Germline-derived CDR1 and CDR2 are SGHNT and YYREEE (reference sequence). The CDR3 runs 16 residues. V dropped 2 bases and J dropped 0; count of bases not matched to a gene: 6. The CDR3 DNA follows: TGTGCCAGCAGCTTCTACGCGACTAGCGGCTCCTACGAGCAGTACTTC. Amino acids: CASSFYATSGSYEQYF.

The CDR3 sequence: CATSRDQGLAGGGNEQFF. CDR3 sequence (DNA): TGTGCCACCAGCAGAGATCAAGGACTAGCGGGAGGGGGGAATGAGCAGTTCTTC. The chain joins TRBV15 to TRBJ2-1, with 15 bases lining up with TRBD2. The junction had 7 bases not matched to a gene; V was cut back by 0 bases and J by 7 bases. The CDR3 covers 18 residues. CDR1 and CDR2 (germline): LNHNV, YYDKDF (reference sequence).

The CDR3 spells CASSLGTGKTYGYTF. CDR3 DNA sequence: TGTGCCAGCAGTTTAGGGACAGGAAAAACCTATGGCTACACCTTC. The chain recombines TRBV28 with TRBJ1-2; the match to TRBD1 covers 8 bases. The CDR3 is 15 residues long. The ends lost 2 bases at V and 4 bases at J; junction bases unmatched: 6. From germline, CDR1 is MDHEN and CDR2 SYDVKM.

J is TRBJ2-1 and V is TRBV5-6; tentatively, D is TRBD2 (6 bases). From germline, CDR1 is SGHDT and CDR2 YYEEEE. V lost 5 bases and J 7 bases, leaving 19 bases between the germline ends. CDR3 length: 15 residues. CDR3 region: CASSSDEGLGNEQFF. The CDR3, as DNA: TGTGCCAGCAGTTCCGACGAGGGACTCGGGAATGAGCAGTTCTTC. Based on the CDR3 plus reference TRBV5-6 and TRBJ2-1, the full variable domain is DAGVTQSPTHLIKTRGQQVTLRCSPKSGHDTVSWYQQALGQGPQFIFQYYEEEERQRGNFPDRFSGHQFPNYSSELNVNALLLGDSALYLCASSSDEGLGNEQFFGPGTRLTVL.

The rearrangement links TRBV11-2 to TRBJ2-1, with 14 bases aligning to TRBD2. The CDR3 contains 19 residues. Germline V lookup: CDR1 SGHAT, CDR2 FQNNGV. After removal of 6 bases from V and 0 bases from J, the junction contained 10 bases not matched to a gene. CDR3 sequence: CASSFPSGTSGSSYNEQFF. CDR3 bases: TGTGCCAGCAGTTTCCCCTCCGGGACTAGCGGGAGCTCCTACAATGAGCAGTTCTTC.

The chain combines TRBV7-2 with TRBJ2-7; 9 bases fit TRBD1. V trimming: 5 bases; J trimming: 0 bases; junction bases outside the gene matches: 5. CDR1 SGHTA and CDR2 FQGNSA come from the germline V gene. This CDR3 contains 15 residues. Here the CDR3 DNA reads TGTGCCAGCAGCATCCACAGGGGGCGCTCCTACGAGCAGTACTTC. It codes for CASSIHRGRSYEQYF.

The J gene is TRBJ2-7, the V gene TRBV5-1; TRBD2 aligns across 9 bases. The CDR3 runs to 15 residues. Losses at the gene ends were 0 bases for V and 0 bases for J; bases not matched to a gene: 1. Looked up from germline, CDR1 is SGHRS and CDR2 is YFSETQ. The CDR3 protein is CASSLASGVSYEQYF. Here the CDR3 DNA reads TGCGCCAGCAGCTTGGCTAGCGGGGTCTCCTACGAGCAGTACTTC.